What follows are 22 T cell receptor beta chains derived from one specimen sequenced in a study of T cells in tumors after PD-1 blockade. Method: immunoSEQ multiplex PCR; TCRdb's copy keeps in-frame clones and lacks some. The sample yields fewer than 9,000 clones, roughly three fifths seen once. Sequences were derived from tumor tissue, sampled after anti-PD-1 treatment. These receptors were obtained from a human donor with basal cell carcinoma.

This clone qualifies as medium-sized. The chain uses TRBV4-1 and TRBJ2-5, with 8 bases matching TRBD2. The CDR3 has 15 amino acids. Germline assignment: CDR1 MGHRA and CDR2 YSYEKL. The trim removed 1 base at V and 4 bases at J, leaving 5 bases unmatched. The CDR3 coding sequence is TGCGCCAGCAGCCAAGCCCAGCTAGCGGGAGAGACCCAGTACTTC. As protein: CASSQAQLAGETQYF.

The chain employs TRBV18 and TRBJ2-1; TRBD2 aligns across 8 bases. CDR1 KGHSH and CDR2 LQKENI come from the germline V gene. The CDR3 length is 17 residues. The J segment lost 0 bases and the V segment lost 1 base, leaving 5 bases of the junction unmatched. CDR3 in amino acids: CASSPRSSGFSYNEQFF. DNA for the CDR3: TGTGCCAGCTCACCACGCTCTAGCGGGTTCTCCTACAATGAGCAGTTCTTC.

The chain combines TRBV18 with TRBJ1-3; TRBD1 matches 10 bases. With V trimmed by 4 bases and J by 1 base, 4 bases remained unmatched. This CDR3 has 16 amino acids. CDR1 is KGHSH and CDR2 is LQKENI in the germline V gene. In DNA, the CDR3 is TGTGCCAGCTCACGAGGGACAGGGGTTTCTGGAAACACCATATATTTT. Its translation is CASSRGTGVSGNTIYF.

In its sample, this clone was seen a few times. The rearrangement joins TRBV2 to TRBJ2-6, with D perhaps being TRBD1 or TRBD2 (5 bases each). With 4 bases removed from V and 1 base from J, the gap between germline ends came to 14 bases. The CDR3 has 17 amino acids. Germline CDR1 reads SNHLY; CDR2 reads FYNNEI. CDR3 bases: TGTGCCAGCAGTGTGTGGGACGTCGGTTCTGGGGCCAACGTCCTGACTTTC. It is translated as CASSVWDVGSGANVLTF.

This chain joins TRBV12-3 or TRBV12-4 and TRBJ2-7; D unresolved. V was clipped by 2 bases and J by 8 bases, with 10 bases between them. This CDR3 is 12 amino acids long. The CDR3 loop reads CASSLRPGQQYF. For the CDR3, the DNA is TGTGCCAGCAGTTTACGTCCCGGGCAGCAGTACTTC.

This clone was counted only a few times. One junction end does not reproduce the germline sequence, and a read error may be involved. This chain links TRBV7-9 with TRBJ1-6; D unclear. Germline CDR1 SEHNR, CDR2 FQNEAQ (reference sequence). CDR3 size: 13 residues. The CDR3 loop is CASTLTTDSPLHF. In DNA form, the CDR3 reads TGTGCCAGCACCTTAACTACTGACTCACCCCTCCACTTT.

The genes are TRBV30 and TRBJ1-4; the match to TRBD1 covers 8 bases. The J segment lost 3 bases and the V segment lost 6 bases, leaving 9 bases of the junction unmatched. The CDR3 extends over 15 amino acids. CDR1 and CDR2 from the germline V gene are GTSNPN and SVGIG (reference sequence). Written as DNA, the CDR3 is TGTGCCTGCAAGGACAGGGTTCAGTCTAATGAAAAACTGTTTTTT. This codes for CACKDRVQSNEKLFF.

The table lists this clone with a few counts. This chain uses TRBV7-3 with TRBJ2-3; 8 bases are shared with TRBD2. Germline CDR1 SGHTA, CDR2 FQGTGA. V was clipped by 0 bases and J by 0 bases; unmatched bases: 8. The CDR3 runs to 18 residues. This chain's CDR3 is CASSLTLPGLGSTDTQYF. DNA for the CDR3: TGTGCCAGCAGCTTAACCCTCCCGGGACTAGGAAGCACAGATACGCAGTATTTT.

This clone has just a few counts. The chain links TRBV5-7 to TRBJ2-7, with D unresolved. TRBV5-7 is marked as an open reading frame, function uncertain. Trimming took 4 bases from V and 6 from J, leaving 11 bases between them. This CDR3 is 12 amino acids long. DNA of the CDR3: TGTGCCAGCAGCCCCCGGCGGAGCGAGCAGTACTTC. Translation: CASSPRRSEQYF.

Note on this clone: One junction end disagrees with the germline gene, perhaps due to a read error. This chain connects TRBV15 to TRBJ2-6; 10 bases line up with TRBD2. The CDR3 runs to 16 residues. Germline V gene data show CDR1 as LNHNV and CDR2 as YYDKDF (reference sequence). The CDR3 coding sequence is TGCGCCCCCAGCAGCGGGGGGGTATCTGGGGCCAACGTCCTGACTTTC. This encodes CAPSSGGVSGANVLTF.

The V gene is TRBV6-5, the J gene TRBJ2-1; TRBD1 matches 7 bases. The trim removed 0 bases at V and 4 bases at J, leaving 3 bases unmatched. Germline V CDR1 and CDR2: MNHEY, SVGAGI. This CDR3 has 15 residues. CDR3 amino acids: CASSYSGTAYNEQFF. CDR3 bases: TGTGCCAGCAGTTACTCGGGGACAGCTTACAATGAGCAGTTCTTC.

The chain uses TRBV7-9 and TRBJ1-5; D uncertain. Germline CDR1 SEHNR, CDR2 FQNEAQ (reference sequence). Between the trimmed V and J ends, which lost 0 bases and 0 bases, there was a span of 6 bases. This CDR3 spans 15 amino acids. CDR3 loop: CASSLAGDSNQPQHF. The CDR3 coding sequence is TGTGCCAGCAGCTTAGCGGGAGATAGCAATCAGCCCCAGCATTTT.

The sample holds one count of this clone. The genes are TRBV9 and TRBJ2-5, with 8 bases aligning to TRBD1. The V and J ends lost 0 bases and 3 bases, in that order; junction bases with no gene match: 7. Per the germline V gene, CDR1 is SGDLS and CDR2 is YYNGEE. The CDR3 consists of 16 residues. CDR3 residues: CASSVDPTGVKETQYF. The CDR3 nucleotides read TGTGCCAGCAGCGTAGACCCGACAGGGGTTAAAGAGACCCAGTACTTC.

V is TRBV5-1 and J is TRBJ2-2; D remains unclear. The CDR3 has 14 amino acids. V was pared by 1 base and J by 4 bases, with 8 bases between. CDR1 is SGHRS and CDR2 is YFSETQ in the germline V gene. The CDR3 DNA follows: TGCGCCAGCAGCTTGCCGACCGCCACCGGGGAGCTGTTTTTT. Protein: CASSLPTATGELFF.

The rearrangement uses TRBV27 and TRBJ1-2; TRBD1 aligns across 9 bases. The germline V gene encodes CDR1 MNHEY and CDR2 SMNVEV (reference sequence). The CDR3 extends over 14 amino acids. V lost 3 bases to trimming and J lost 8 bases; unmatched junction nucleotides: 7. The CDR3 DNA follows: TGTGCCAGCAGTTTTGACAGGGGGTTTGGCGGCTACACCTTC. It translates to CASSFDRGFGGYTF.

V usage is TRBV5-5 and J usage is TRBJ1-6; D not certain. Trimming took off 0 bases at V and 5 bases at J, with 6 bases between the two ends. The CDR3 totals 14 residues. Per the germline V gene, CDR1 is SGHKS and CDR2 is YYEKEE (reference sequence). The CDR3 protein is CASSLGGDNSPLHF. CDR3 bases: TGTGCCAGCAGCTTGGGTGGGGATAATTCACCCCTCCACTTT.

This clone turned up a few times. CDR3: CASSVSGTSFSSTDTQYF. DNA of the CDR3: TGTGCCAGCAGCGTCTCAGGGACCAGTTTCTCTAGCACAGATACGCAGTATTTT. The V call is TRBV7-3, the J call TRBJ2-3, with D perhaps TRBD1 or TRBD2 (5 bases each). Germline CDR1 reads SGHTA; CDR2 reads FQGTGA. Trimming cost V 5 bases and J 0 bases, with 21 bases left between them. The CDR3 length is 18 residues.

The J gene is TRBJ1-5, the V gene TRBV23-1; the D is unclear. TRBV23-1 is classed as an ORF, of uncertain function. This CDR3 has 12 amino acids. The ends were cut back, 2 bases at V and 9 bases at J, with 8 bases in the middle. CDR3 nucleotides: TGCGCCAGCAGTCAAAGGGATAGGCCCCAGCATTTT. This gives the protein CASSQRDRPQHF.

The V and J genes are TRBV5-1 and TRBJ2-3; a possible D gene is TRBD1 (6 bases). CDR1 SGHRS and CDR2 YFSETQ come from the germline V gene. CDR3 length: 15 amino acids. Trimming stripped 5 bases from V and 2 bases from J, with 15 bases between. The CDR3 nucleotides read TGCGCCAGCAGTCCTGGGGACATCCTCACAGATACGCAGTATTTT. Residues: CASSPGDILTDTQYF.

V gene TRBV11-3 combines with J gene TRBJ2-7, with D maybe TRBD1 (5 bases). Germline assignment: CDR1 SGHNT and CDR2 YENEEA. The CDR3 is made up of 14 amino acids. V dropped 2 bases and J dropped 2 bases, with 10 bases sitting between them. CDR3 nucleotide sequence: TGTGCCAGCAGCTTATCCCAGGGTCCCTACGAGCAGTACTTC. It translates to CASSLSQGPYEQYF.

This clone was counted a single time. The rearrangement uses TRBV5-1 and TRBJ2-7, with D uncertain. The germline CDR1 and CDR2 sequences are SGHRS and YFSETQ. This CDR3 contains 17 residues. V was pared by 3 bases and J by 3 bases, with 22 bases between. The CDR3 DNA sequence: TGCGCCAGCAGCTGGTACCCGACGGCGATCGGAGTCTACGAGCAGTACTTC. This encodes CASSWYPTAIGVYEQYF.

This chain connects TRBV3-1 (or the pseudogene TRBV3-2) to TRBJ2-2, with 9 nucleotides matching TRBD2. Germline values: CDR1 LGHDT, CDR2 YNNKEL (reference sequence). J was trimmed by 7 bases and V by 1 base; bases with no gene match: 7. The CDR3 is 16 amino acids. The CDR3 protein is CASSQASGGSIGELFF. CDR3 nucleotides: TGTGCCAGCAGCCAAGCCAGCGGGGGGAGCATCGGGGAGCTGTTTTTT.